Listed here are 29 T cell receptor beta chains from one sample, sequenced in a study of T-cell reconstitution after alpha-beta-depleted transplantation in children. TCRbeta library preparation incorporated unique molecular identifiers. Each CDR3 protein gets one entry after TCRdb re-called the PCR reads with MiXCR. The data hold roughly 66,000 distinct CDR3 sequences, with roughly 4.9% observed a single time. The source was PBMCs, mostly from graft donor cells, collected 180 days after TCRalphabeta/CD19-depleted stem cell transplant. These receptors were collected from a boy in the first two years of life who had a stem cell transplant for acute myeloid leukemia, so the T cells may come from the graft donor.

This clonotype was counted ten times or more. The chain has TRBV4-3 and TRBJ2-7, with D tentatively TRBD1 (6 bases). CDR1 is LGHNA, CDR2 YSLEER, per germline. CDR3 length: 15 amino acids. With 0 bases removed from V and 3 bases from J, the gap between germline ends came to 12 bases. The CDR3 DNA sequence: TGCGCCAGCAGCCAAGATCGGACAGTTAACTACGAGCAGTACTTC. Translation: CASSQDRTVNYEQYF.

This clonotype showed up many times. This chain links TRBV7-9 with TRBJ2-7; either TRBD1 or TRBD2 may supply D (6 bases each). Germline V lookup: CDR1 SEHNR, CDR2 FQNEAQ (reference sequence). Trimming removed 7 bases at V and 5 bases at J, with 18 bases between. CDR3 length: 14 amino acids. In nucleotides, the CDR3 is TGTGCCAGCACCGACGGGGGCCGACGGGACGAGCAGTACTTC. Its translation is CASTDGGRRDEQYF.

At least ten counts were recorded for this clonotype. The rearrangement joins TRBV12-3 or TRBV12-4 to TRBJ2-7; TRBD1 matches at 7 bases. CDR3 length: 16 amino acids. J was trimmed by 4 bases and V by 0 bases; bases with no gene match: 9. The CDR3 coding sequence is TGTGCCAGCAGTTTAGCGGGGGACAGAAAAACTTACGAGCAGTACTTC. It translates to CASSLAGDRKTYEQYF.

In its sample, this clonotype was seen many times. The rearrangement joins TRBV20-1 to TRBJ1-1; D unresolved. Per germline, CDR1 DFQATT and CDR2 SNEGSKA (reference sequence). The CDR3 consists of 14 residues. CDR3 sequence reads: CRVGRTSMNTEAFF. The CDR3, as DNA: TGCAGGGTCGGCCGGACTTCTATGAACACTGAAGCTTTCTTT.

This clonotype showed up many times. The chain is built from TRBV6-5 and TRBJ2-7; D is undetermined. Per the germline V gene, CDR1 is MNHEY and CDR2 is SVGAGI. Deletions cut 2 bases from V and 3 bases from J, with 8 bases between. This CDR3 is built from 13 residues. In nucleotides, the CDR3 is TGTGCCAGCAGTTACCACGGAATCTACGAGCAGTACTTC. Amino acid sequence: CASSYHGIYEQYF.

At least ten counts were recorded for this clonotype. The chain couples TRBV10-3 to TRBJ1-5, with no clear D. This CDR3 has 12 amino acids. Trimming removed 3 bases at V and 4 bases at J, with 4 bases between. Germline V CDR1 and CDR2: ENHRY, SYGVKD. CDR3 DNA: TGTGCCATCAGTGACCAGAATCAGCCCCAGCATTTT. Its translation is CAISDQNQPQHF.

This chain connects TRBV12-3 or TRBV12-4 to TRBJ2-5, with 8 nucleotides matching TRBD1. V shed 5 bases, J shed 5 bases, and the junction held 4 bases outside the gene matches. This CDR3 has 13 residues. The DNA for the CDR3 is TGTGCCAGCAGTACAGGGGGGCCTGAGACCCAGTACTTC. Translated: CASSTGGPETQYF.

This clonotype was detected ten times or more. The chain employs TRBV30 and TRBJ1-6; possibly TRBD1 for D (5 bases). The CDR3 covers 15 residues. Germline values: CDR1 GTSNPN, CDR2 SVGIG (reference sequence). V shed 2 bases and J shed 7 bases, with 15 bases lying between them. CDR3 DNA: TGTGCCTGGAGTCTCCCAGGGAGTTGGAATTCACCCCTCCACTTT. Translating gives CAWSLPGSWNSPLHF.

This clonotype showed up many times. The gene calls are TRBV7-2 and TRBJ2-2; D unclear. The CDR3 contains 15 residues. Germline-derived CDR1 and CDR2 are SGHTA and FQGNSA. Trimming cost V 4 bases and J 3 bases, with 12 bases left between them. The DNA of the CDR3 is TGTGCCAGCAGCTACCTTTGGCCCTACACCGGGGAGCTGTTTTTT. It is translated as CASSYLWPYTGELFF. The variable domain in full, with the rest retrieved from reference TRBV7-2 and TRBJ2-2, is GAGVSQSPSNKVTEKGKDVELRCDPISGHTALYWYRQSLGQGLEFLIYFQGNSAPDKSGLPSDRFSAERTGGSVSTLTIQRTQQEDSAVYLCASSYLWPYTGELFFGEGSRLTVL.

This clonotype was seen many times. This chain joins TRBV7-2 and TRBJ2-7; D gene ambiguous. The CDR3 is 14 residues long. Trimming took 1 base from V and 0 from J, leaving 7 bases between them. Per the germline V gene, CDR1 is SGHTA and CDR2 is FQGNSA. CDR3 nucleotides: TGTGCCAGCAGCTTAGACATCTCCTCCTACGAGCAGTACTTC. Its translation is CASSLDISSYEQYF.

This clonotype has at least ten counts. CDR3 region: CASSLLGQGLSGTEAFF. In nucleotides, the CDR3 is TGTGCCAGCAGCTTACTGGGACAGGGGTTATCGGGCACTGAAGCTTTCTTT. The gene calls are TRBV7-2 and TRBJ1-1, with TRBD1 identical over 10 bases. CDR3 size: 17 residues. Germline CDR1 SGHTA, CDR2 FQGNSA. Trimming took 2 bases from V and 4 from J; bases not matched to a gene: 10.

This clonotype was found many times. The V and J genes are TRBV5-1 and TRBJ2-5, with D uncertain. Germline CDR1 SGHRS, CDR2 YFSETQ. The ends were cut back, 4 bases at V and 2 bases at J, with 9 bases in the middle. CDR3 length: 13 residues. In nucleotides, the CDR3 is TGCGCCAGCAGCCTAAAAGGGCAAGAGACCCAGTACTTC. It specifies CASSLKGQETQYF.

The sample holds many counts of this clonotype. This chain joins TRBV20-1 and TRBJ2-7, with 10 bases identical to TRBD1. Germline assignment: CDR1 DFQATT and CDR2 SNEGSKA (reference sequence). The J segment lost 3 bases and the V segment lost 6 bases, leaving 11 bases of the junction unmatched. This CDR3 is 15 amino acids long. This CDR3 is CSALSGQGVRYEQYV. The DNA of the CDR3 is TGCAGTGCCCTCTCCGGACAGGGGGTTCGCTACGAGCAGTACGTC.

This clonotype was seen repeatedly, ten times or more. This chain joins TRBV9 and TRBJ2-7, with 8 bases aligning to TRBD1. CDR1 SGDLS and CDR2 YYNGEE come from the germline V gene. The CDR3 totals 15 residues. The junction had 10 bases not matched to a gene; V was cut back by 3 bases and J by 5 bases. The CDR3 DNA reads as TGTGCCAGCAGCGCTGGGACAGGCCGAGTCCACGAGCAGTACTTC. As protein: CASSAGTGRVHEQYF.

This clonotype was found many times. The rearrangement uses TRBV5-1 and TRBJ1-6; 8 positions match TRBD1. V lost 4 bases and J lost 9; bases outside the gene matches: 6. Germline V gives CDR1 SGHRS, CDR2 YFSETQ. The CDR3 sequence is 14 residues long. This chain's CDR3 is CASSLRGLGSPLHF. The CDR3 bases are TGCGCCAGCAGCCTCAGGGGGCTTGGTTCACCCCTCCACTTT.

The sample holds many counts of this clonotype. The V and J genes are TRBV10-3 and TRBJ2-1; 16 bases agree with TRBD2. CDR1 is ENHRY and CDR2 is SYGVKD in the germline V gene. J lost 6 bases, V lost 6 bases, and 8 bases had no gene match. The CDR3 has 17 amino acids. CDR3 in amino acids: CAISLGTSGGAVNEQFF. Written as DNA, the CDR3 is TGTGCCATCAGCCTCGGGACTAGCGGGGGGGCAGTCAATGAGCAGTTCTTC.

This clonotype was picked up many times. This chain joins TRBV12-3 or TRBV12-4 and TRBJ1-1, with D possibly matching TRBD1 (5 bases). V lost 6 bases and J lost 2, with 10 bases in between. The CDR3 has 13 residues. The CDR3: CASRPGPNTEAFF. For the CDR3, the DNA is TGTGCCAGCAGACCGGGACCAAACACTGAAGCTTTCTTT.

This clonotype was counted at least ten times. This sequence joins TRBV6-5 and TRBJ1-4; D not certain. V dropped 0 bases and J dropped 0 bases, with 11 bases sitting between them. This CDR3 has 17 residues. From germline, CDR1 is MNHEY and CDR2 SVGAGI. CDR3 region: CASSYSAGRATNEKLFF. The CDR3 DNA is TGTGCCAGCAGTTACTCGGCAGGTAGAGCAACTAATGAAAAACTGTTTTTT.

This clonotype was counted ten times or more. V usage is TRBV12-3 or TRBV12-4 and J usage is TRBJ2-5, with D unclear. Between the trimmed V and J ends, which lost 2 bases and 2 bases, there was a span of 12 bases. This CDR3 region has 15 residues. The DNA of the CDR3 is TGTGCCAGCAGTTTACGGGCCAGGTGGCAAGAGACCCAGTACTTC. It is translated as CASSLRARWQETQYF.

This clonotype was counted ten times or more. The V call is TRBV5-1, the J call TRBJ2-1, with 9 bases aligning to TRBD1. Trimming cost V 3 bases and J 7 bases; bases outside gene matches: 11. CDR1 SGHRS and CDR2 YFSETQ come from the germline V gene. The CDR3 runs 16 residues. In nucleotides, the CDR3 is TGCGCCAGCAGCTCGACCGCCGGGACAGGGTCGAATGAGCAGTTCTTC. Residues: CASSSTAGTGSNEQFF.

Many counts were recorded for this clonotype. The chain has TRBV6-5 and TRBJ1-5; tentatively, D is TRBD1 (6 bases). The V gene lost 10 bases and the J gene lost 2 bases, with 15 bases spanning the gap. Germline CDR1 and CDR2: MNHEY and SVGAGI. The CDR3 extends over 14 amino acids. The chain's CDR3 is CATRGGAGNQPQHF. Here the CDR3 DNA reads TGTGCCACAAGGGGGGGGGCGGGCAATCAGCCCCAGCATTTT.

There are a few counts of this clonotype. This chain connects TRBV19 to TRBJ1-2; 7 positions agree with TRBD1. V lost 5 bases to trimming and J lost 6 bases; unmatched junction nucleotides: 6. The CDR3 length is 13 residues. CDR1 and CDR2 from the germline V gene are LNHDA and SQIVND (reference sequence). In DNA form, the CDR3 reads TGTGCCAGTAGTGCCAGGGACAGACATGGCTACACCTTC. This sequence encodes CASSARDRHGYTF. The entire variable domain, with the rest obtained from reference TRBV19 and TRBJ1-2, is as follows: DGGITQSPKYLFRKEGQNVTLSCEQNLNHDAMYWYRQDPGQGLRLIYYSQIVNDFQKGDIAEGYSVSREKKESFPLTVTSAQKNPTAFYLCASSARDRHGYTFGSGTRLTVV.

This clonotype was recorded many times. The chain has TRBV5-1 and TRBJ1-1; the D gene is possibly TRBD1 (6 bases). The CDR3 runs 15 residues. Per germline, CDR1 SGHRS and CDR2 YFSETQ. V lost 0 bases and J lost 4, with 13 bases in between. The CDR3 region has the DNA TGCGCCAGCAGCTTGGCACCAGGGGAAATCACTGAAGCTTTCTTT. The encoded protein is CASSLAPGEITEAFF.

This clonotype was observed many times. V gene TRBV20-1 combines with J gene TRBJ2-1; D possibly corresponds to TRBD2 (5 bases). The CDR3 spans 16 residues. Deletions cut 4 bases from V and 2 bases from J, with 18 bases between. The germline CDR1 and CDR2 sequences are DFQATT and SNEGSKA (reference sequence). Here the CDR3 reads CSAKGPGLYTYNEQFF. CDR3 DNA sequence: TGCAGTGCTAAAGGCCCTGGACTTTACACCTACAATGAGCAGTTCTTC.

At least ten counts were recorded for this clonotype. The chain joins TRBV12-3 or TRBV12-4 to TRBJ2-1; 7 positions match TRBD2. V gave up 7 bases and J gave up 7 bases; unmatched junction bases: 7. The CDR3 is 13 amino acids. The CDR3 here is CASILRGGNEQFF. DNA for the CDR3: TGTGCCAGCATATTGCGGGGAGGGAATGAGCAGTTCTTC.

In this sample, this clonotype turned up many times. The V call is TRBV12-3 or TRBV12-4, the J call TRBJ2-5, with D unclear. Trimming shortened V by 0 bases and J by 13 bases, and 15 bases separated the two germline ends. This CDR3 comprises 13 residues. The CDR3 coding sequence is TGTGCCAGCAGTTTAGCGCTGACGGAAGCTGGGTACTTC. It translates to CASSLALTEAGYF.

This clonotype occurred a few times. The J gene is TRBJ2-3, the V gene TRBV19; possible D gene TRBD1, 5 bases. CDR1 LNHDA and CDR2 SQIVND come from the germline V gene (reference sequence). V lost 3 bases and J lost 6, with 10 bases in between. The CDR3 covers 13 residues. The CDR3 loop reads CASSIVGRDTQYF. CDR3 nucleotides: TGTGCCAGTAGTATCGTGGGGCGGGATACGCAGTATTTT.

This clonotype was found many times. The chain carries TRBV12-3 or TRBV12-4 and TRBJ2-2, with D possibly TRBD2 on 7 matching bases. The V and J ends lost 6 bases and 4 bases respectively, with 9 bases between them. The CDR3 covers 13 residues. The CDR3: CASRRGGTGELFF. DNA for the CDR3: TGTGCCAGCAGAAGGGGGGGCACCGGGGAGCTGTTTTTT.

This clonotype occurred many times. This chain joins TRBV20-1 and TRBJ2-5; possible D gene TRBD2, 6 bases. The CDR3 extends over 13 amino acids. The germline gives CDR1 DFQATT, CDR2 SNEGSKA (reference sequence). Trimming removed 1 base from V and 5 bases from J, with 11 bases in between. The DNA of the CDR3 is TGCAGTGCTAGAGTCGGGGGAATCGAGACCCAGTACTTC. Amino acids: CSARVGGIETQYF.